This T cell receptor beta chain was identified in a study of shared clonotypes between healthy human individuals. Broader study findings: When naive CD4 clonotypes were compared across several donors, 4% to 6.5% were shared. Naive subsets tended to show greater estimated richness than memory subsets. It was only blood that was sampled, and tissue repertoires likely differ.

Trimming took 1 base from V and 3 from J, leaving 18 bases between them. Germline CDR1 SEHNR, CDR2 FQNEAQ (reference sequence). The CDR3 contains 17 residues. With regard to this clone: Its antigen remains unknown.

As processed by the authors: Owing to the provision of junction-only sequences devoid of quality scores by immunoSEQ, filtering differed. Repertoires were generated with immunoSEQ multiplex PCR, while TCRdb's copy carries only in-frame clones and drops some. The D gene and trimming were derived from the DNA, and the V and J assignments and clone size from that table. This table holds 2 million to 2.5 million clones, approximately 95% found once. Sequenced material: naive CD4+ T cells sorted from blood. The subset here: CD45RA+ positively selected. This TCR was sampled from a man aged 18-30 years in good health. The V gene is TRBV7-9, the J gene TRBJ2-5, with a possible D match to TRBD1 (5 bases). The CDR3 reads CASSLVDHLGLEETQYF. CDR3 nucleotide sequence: TGTGCCAGCAGCTTAGTAGATCATCTGGGGCTTGAAGAGACCCAGTACTTC.